This T cell receptor (beta chain) derives from a study of blood T cell repertoires in COVID-19. In the study overall: COVID-19 samples from acute and convalescent phases originated in the United States, Italy and Spain. T cells, B-cell-depleted T cells, or PBMCs provided the cDNA or gDNA that served as material.

The study drew participants aged about 18 to 89 years from about two dozen US areas. The V gene end was trimmed by 3 bases and the J gene end by 5 bases; junction bases not matched to a gene: 9. Germline loops: CDR1 MDHEN, CDR2 SYDVKM. The CDR3 covers 15 residues. In the authors' workflow: Estimated nucleated cell counts came from reference gene primer amplification. The protocol was immunoSEQ multiplex PCR, while the TCRdb copy is restricted to in-frame clones and leaves out a portion. V, J and clone size are those of that table, while D and trimming were read from the DNA. The repertoire has 250,000 or so clones, more than 85% of them found once; the top ten carry approximately 2.9%.

Sequencing was performed on PBMCs or T cells enriched from blood (not recorded which). The chain carries TRBV28 and TRBJ2-7, with TRBD1 matching over 8 bases. The receptor was derived from a middle-aged man who had been exposed to COVID-19. The DNA for the CDR3 is TGTGCCAGCAGTTTGGGCAGGGGGCTTTCCCACGAGCAGTACTTC. It translates to CASSLGRGLSHEQYF.